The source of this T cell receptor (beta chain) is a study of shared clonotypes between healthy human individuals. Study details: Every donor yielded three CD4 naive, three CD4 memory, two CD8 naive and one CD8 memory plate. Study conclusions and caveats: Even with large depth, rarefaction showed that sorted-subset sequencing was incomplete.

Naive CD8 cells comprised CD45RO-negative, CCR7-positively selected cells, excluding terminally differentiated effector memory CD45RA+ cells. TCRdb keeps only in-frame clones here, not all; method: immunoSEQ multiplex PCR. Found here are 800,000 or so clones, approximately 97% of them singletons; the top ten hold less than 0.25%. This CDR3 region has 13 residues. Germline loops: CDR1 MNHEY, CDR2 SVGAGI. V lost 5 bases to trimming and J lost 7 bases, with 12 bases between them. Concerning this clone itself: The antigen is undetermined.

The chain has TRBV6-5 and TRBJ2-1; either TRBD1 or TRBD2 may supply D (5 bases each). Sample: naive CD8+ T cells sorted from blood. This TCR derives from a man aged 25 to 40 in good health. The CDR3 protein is CASSGVEGNEQFF. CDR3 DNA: TGTGCCAGCAGTGGGGTAGAGGGGAATGAGCAGTTCTTC.